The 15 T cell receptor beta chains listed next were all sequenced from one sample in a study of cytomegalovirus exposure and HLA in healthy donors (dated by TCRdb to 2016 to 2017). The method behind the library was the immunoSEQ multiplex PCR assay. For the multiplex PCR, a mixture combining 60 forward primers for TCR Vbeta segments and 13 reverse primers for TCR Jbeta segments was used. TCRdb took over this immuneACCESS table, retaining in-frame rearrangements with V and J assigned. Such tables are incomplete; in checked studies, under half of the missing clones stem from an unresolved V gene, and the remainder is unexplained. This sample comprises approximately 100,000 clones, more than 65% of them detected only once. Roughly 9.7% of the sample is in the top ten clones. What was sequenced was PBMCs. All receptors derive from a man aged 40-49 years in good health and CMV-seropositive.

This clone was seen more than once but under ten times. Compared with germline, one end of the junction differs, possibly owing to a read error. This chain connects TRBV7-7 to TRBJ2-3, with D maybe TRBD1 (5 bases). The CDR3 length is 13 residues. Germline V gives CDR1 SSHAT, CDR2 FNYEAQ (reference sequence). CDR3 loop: CASSLGQGSTQYF. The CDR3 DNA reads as TGTGCTAGCAGCTTAGGTCAGGGTAGTACGCAGTATTTT.

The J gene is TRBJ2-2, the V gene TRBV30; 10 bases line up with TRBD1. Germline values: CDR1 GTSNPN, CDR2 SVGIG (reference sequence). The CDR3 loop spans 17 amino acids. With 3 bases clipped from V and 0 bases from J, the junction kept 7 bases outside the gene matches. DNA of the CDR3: TGTGCCTGGAGAGGGACAGGGGACGTCCCGAACACCGGGGAGCTGTTTTTT. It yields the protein CAWRGTGDVPNTGELFF.

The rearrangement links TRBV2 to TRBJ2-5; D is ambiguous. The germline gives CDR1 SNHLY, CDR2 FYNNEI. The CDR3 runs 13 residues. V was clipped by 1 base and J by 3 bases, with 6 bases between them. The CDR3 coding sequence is TGTGCCAGCAGTGAAGACTCGGAAGAGACCCAGTACTTC. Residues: CASSEDSEETQYF.

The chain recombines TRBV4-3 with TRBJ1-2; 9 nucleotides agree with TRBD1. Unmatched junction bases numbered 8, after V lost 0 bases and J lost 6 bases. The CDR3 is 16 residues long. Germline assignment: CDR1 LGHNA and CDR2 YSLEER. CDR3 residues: CASSQEPGQGYHGYTF. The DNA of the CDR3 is TGCGCCAGCAGCCAAGAACCGGGACAGGGTTATCATGGCTACACCTTC.

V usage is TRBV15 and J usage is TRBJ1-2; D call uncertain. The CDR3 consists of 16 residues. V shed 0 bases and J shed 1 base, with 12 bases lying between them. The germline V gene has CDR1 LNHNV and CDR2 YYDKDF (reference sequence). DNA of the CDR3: TGTGCCACCAGCAGAGATTCGGCCAGGATTAACTATGGCTACACCTTC. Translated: CATSRDSARINYGYTF.

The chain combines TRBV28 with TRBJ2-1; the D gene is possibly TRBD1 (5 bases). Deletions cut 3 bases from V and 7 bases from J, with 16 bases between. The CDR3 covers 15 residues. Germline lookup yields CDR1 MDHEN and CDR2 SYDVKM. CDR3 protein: CASSLSGFLVNEQFF. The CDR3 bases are TGTGCCAGCAGTTTGTCAGGGTTCCTAGTAAATGAGCAGTTCTTC. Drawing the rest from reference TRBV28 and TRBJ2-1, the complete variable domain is DVKVTQSSRYLVKRTGEKVFLECVQDMDHENMFWYRQDPGLGLRLIYFSYDVKMKEKGDIPEGYSVSREKKERFSLILESASTNQTSMYLCASSLSGFLVNEQFFGPGTRLTVL.

CDR3 region: CASSPQGGVSNQPQHF. The CDR3 DNA follows: TGTGCCAGTAGTCCTCAGGGAGGTGTGAGCAATCAGCCCCAGCATTTT. The chain carries TRBV19 and TRBJ1-5; tentative D call: TRBD1 (5 bases). Trimming shortened V by 5 bases and J by 1 base, and 15 bases separated the two germline ends. This CDR3 has 16 amino acids. CDR1 LNHDA and CDR2 SQIVND come from the germline V gene (reference sequence).

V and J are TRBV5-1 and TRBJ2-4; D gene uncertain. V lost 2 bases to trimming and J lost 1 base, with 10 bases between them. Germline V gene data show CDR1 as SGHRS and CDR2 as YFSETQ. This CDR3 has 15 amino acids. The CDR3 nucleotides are TGCGCCAGCAGCTTTTTGGGCGACGCCAAAAACATTCAGTACTTC. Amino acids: CASSFLGDAKNIQYF.

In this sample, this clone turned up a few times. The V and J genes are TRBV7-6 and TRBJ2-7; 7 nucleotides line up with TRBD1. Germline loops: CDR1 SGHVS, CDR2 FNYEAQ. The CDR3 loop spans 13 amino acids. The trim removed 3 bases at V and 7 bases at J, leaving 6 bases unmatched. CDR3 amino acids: CASSLTGSGEQYF. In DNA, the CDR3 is TGTGCCAGCAGCTTGACAGGGTCGGGGGAGCAGTACTTC.

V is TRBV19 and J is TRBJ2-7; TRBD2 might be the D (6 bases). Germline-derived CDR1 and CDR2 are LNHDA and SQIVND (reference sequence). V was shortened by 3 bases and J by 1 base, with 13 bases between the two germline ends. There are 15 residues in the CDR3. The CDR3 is CASSITGGESYEQYF. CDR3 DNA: TGTGCCAGTAGTATCACGGGCGGGGAGTCCTACGAGCAGTACTTC.

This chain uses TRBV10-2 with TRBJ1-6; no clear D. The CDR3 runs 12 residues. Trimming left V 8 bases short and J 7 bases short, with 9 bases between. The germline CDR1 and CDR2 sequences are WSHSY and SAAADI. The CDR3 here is CASWRRNSPLHF. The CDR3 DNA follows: TGCGCCAGCTGGAGGAGAAATTCACCCCTCCACTTT.

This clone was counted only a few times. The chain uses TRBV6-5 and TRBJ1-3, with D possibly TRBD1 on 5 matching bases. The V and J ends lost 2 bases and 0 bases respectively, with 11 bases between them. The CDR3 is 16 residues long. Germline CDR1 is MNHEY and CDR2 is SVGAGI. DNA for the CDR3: TGTGCCAGCAGTTACCATAGACAGTTCTCTGGAAACACCATATATTTT. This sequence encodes CASSYHRQFSGNTIYF.

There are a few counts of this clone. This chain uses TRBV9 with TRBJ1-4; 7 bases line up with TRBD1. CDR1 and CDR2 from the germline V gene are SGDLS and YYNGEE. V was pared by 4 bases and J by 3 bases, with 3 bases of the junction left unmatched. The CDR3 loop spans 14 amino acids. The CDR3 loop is CASSNDRANEKLFF. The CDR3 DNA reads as TGTGCCAGCAGCAACGACAGGGCTAATGAAAAACTGTTTTTT. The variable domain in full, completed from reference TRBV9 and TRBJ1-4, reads DSGVTQTPKHLITATGQRVTLRCSPRSGDLSVYWYQQSLDQGLQFLIQYYNGEERAKGNILERFSAQQFPDLHSELNLSSLELGDSALYFCASSNDRANEKLFFGSGTQLSVL.

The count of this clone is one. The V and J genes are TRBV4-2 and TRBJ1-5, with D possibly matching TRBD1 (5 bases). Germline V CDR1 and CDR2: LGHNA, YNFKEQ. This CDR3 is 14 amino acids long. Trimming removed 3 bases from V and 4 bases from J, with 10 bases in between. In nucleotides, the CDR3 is TGTGCCAGCAGCCAGGGGAGGGGAAATCAGCCCCAGCATTTT. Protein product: CASSQGRGNQPQHF.

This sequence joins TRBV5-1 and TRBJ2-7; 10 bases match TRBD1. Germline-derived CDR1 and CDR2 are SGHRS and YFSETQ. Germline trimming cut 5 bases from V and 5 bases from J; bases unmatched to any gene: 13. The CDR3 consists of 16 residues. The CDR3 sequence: CASRTGPGQGFDEQYF. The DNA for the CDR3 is TGCGCCAGCAGGACCGGACCGGGACAGGGGTTCGACGAGCAGTACTTC.